This T cell receptor beta chain was captured by sequencing in a study of blood T cell repertoires in COVID-19. In the study overall: PBMCs, B-cell-depleted T cells, or T cells provided the cDNA or gDNA that made up the material.

In the authors' methods: The authors estimated nucleated cell counts from reference gene primer amplification. Measured with immunoSEQ multiplex PCR; TCRdb has only the in-frame clones, and not every one. That table gives V, J and clone size, and the DNA gave D and trimming. The sample carries 380,000 or so clones, approximately 86% recorded once. Participant ages covered roughly 18 to 89 years across 24 US areas. This CDR3 has 13 residues. Germline V lookup: CDR1 SQVTM, CDR2 ANQGSEA. V was cut by 4 bases and J by 6 bases, with 14 bases left in between. The TCR sequence derives from a woman between 35 and 50 years old with acute COVID-19. Sequences were obtained from PBMCs or T cells enriched from blood (not recorded which). This chain uses TRBV29-1 with TRBJ2-3, with a weak D call TRBD1 (6 bases). The CDR3, as DNA: TGCAGCGTTGGTTTACAGGGTGTGGATACGCAGTATTTT. Its protein product is CSVGLQGVDTQYF.